This is a list of T cell receptor beta chains from one sample in a study of CD8 T cells in ankylosing spondylitis. One entry per CDR3 protein, called by TCRdb with MiXCR from the 5' RACE reads. The table has about 220,000 distinct CDR3 sequences, approximately 24% seen once. Material for sequencing was blood, either unsorted or a sorted T cell fraction (not recorded which). The origin of the receptors is a male donor with ankylosing spondylitis or in good health (not recorded which). The CDR3 runs from the conserved cysteine through the conserved F or W. A D gene is named only where the DNA matches it firmly. Clone size appears in some rows only: once, few, many, or a class for an expanded clone.

TRBD1	.	TRBV20-1	TRBJ2-2	TGCAGTGCTAGAGATTCAGGGGGCGACGGGGAGCTGTTTTTT	CSARDSGGDGELFF
TRBD1	few	TRBV5-1	TRBJ2-7	TGCGCCAGCAGCTCCAGAGAGACAGGGGGATACGAGCAGTACTTC	CASSSRETGGYEQYF
TRBD1	few	TRBV20-1	TRBJ2-4	TGCAGTGCGAAACAGGGGGCGTCCAAAAACATTCAGTACTTC	CSAKQGASKNIQYF
.	few	TRBV20-1	TRBJ2-3	TGCAGTGCTAGTAGAGGGAAAACAGATACGCAGTATTTT	CSASRGKTDTQYF
.	.	TRBV5-1	TRBJ2-1	TGCGCCAGCAGCTTGGTCAGCCTCGTGTCGGAGCAGTTCTTC	CASSLVSLVSEQFF
.	many	TRBV15	TRBJ2-5	TGTGCCACCAGCAGGGACGGACAGGGAGGGGAGACCCAGTACTTC	CATSRDGQGGETQYF
.	.	TRBV6-1	TRBJ1-5	TGTGCCAGCAGCCGGGTGGTCAATCAGCCCCAGCATTTT	CASSRVVNQPQHF
.	many	TRBV27	TRBJ1-1	TGTGCCAGCAGTTTATCCCCCGCAGGTCACATGAACACTGAAGCTTTCTTT	CASSLSPAGHMNTEAFF
TRBD1	few	TRBV20-1	TRBJ2-6	TGCAGTGCGCCCGGGACAGGGGGTTCTTGGTCTGGGGCCAACGTCCTGACTTTC	CSAPGTGGSWSGANVLTF
.	many	TRBV20-1	TRBJ2-5	TGCAGTGCTCTAGCGCGTACCGAGTTAGAGACCCAGTACTTC	CSALARTELETQYF
TRBD1	.	TRBV12-3/TRBV12-4	TRBJ2-7	TGTGCCAGCAGGAGGACAGGATCCTACGAGCAGTACTTC	CASRRTGSYEQYF
.	many	TRBV20-1	TRBJ1-3	TGCAGTGCCACCCGACAGGACTCTGGAAACACCATATATTTT	CSATRQDSGNTIYF
TRBD2	.	TRBV5-6	TRBJ2-7	TGTGCCAGCAGCTTGGCGTTGGGACTAGCGGGAGTTCCCCACGAGCAGTACTTC	CASSLALGLAGVPHEQYF
.	many	TRBV20-1	TRBJ2-7	TGCAGTGCTAGAGATTTAGTCGGGAAGAACTACGAGCAGTACTTC	CSARDLVGKNYEQYF
.	many	TRBV4-1	TRBJ2-7	TGCGCCAGCAGCCAGGGGACCGCAGTTCTGAGCGAGCAGTACTTC	CASSQGTAVLSEQYF
TRBD2	many	TRBV29-1	TRBJ2-7	TGCAGCGCCGGGACTACCTTAGACGAGCAGTACTTC	CSAGTTLDEQYF
.	.	TRBV27	TRBJ1-1	TGTGCCAGCAGTTCGATCTCGGTGGGGAACACTGAAGCTTTCTTT	CASSSISVGNTEAFF
.	.	TRBV6-6	TRBJ1-5	TGTGCCAGCAGTTACGGGGGACAGCCCCAGCATTTT	CASSYGGQPQHF
.	many	TRBV9	TRBJ2-2	TGTGCCAGCAGCCGCGGACAGTCTAGTGGGGAGCTGTTTTTT	CASSRGQSSGELFF
TRBD2	many	TRBV6-5	TRBJ2-1	TGTGCCAGCAGTTCGACTAGCGGTATCTCCTACAATGAGCAGTTCTTC	CASSSTSGISYNEQFF
.	few	TRBV7-9	TRBJ2-1	TGTGCCAGCAGCTCACTGTCCGAGACAGGGCAGTTCTTC	CASSSLSETGQFF
.	few	TRBV29-1	TRBJ1-1	TGCAGCGTCCGCCGCCTAGACTCGAACACTGAAGCTTTCTTT	CSVRRLDSNTEAFF
TRBD1	.	TRBV20-1	TRBJ2-7	TGCAGTGCTAGAGACAAGGACAGGGGGCCCTACGAGCAGTACTTC	CSARDKDRGPYEQYF
.	many	TRBV12-3/TRBV12-4	TRBJ1-1	TGTGCCAGCAAAATGGACAGGAACACTGAAGCTTTCTTT	CASKMDRNTEAFF
TRBD2	many	TRBV29-1	TRBJ2-3	TGCAGCGCCAACCTGGGGCTAGCGGGAGGTTTGAGCTCCACCCCAGATACGCAGTATTTT	CSANLGLAGGLSSTPDTQYF
.	many	TRBV29-1	TRBJ2-2	TGCAGCGTTTCTCAGCCTCGAGGGAACACCGGGGAGCTGTTTTTT	CSVSQPRGNTGELFF
.	.	TRBV15	TRBJ2-2	TGTGCCACCAGCAGAGATTATGAGTGGGCCGGGGAGCTGTTTTTT	CATSRDYEWAGELFF